The entry below gives a single T cell receptor (beta chain) sequence along with its context. The antigen is undetermined. The data were obtained in a study of identical twins. Points from the study as a whole: Invariant T cells like MAIT and iNKT could partly confound the zero-insertion analyses.

V dropped 5 bases and J dropped 7 bases, with 3 bases sitting between them. The CDR3 totals 10 residues. The germline V gene has CDR1 MNHNS and CDR2 SASEGT. TCRdb reanalysed the 5' RACE reads using MiXCR and keeps one entry per CDR3 protein. The sample consists of hundreds of thousands of distinct CDR3 sequences, 5.5% to 6.5% of them appearing once. J is TRBJ1-5 and V is TRBV6-1; D is undetermined. The TCR comes from a man between 18 and 29 years old in good health. The sample comprised naive T cells sorted from blood. CDR3 in amino acids: CASSKQPQHF. The CDR3 DNA reads TGTGCCAGCAGTAAGCAGCCCCAGCATTTT.